Each of the 6 T cell receptor beta chains below was sequenced from the same sample in a study of molecular identifiers for immune sequencing clone quantification. TCRdb independently ran MiXCR on the PCR reads; one entry per CDR3 protein. This sample yields tens of thousands of distinct CDR3 sequences, of which around a sixth are seen a single time; approximately 1.5% belongs to the top ten. The sequencing input was naive CD8+ T cells from blood, with Jurkat cell RNA spiked in. Subset denoted: FACS-sorted CD8+CD4-CCR7+CD45RA+ naive T cells. These receptors all come from a human donor in good health. Some libraries in this study had Jurkat cell RNA spiked in.

Comments on this clonotype: The DNA is left out, because the CDR3 cannot be placed on it with certainty; the CDR3 is given as TCRdb lists it. V gene TRBV27 combines with J gene TRBJ2-7; whether TRBD1, the table's D call, matches the DNA was not checked. Germline CDR1 and CDR2: MNHEY and SMNVEV (reference sequence). From its first to its last residue, the CDR3 has 14 amino acids. CDR3 protein: CASSFGQGAWERYF.

Comment on this clonotype: A much larger clone lies one base from this, so it may be a read error. This chain joins TRBV28 and TRBJ1-2; the D gene is possibly TRBD1 (6 bases). The germline CDR1 and CDR2 sequences are MDHEN and SYDVKM. The CDR3 has 14 residues. The CDR3 here is CASSEPGQPFGCTF. In DNA form, the CDR3 reads TGTGCCAGCAGCGAACCCGGACAGCCTTTCGGCTGCACCTTC.

This chain joins TRBV19 and TRBJ2-7; TRBD1 matches 9 bases. J was trimmed by 5 bases and V by 5 bases; bases with no gene match: 13. This CDR3 spans 16 amino acids. Germline CDR1 is LNHDA and CDR2 is SQIVND (reference sequence). In DNA form, the CDR3 reads TGTGCCAGTAGTCCCGAGGACAGGGGTATTTTCGACGAGCAGTACTTC. Translation gives CASSPEDRGIFDEQYF.

This clonotype was detected many times. The chain is built from TRBV7-9 and TRBJ1-1; D may be TRBD1 (6 bases). Trimming removed 4 bases at V and 8 bases at J, with 14 bases between. Germline V gene data show CDR1 as SEHNR and CDR2 as FQNEAQ (reference sequence). The CDR3 has 13 amino acids. CDR3 amino acids: CASSSPGQVEAFF. DNA for the CDR3: TGTGCCAGCAGCTCTCCGGGACAAGTCGAAGCTTTCTTT.

This clonotype was detected ten times or more. The gene calls are TRBV9 and TRBJ1-5; a weak D match, TRBD1 (5 bases). V was cut by 4 bases and J by 6 bases, with 14 bases left in between. Per germline, CDR1 SGDLS and CDR2 YYNGEE. CDR3 length equals 14 residues. The CDR3 sequence is CASSPLGTGQPQHF. The CDR3 nucleotides read TGTGCCAGCAGCCCCCTGGGAACAGGTCAGCCCCAGCATTTT. Based on the CDR3 plus reference TRBV9 and TRBJ1-5, the full variable domain is DSGVTQTPKHLITATGQRVTLRCSPRSGDLSVYWYQQSLDQGLQFLIQYYNGEERAKGNILERFSAQQFPDLHSELNLSSLELGDSALYFCASSPLGTGQPQHFGDGTRLSIL.

In its sample, this clonotype ranks as medium-sized (0.01 to 0.1%). The CDR3 here is CASSQNQGAGTEAFF. The CDR3 nucleotides read TGCGCCAGCAGCCAAAACCAGGGGGCGGGCACTGAAGCTTTCTTT. V is TRBV4-1 and J is TRBJ1-1, with TRBD1 matching 8 bases. V was clipped by 2 bases and J by 4 bases; unmatched bases: 6. From germline, CDR1 is MGHRA and CDR2 YSYEKL. The CDR3 is 15 amino acids.